Listed here are 14 T cell receptor beta chains from one sample, sequenced in a study of blood T cell repertoires in COVID-19 (dated by TCRdb to 2020 to 2022). Libraries came from the immunoSEQ multiplex PCR assay. TCRdb re-hosts the immuneACCESS table, in-frame sequences only. Its copies lack some clones; in the studies checked, an unresolved V gene accounts for under half of them, and the cause for the rest is not known. The sample includes roughly 420,000 clones, with approximately 88% observed a single time. The biggest ten clones account for around 0.95% of the sample. Sequencing was carried out using PBMCs or T cells enriched from blood (not recorded which). These receptors came from a woman aged 25 to 39 with acute COVID-19.

V gene TRBV2 combines with J gene TRBJ1-2; perhaps TRBD1 as D (6 bases). The germline V and J ends were trimmed by 5 bases and 4 bases, with 11 bases remaining between them. The CDR3 loop spans 13 amino acids. Germline assignment: CDR1 SNHLY and CDR2 FYNNEI. The CDR3 loop reads CASSTGFSYGYTF. CDR3 in DNA: TGTGCCAGCAGTACAGGGTTTAGCTATGGCTACACCTTC.

The chain recombines TRBV3-1 (or the pseudogene TRBV3-2) with TRBJ2-5, with TRBD1 identical over 9 bases. The CDR3 is 21 amino acids. V was clipped by 9 bases and J by 5 bases; unmatched bases: 31. Per germline, CDR1 LGHDT and CDR2 YNNKEL (reference sequence). For the CDR3, the DNA is TGTGCCAGACAAAGGGGGGGCCACCGGGACAGGGTTCGGGACTGGGAGGAGACCCAGTACTTC. Protein: CARQRGGHRDRVRDWEETQYF.

V gene TRBV5-1 combines with J gene TRBJ2-3; D is possibly TRBD2 (6 bases). Trimming took off 4 bases at V and 1 base at J, with 13 bases between the two ends. Looked up from germline, CDR1 is SGHRS and CDR2 is YFSETQ. The CDR3 is 15 residues long. CDR3 amino acids: CASSPNTGGTDTQYF. Here the CDR3 DNA reads TGCGCCAGCAGCCCTAATACGGGGGGCACAGATACGCAGTATTTT.

The chain combines TRBV30 with TRBJ1-2; weak D call: TRBD1 (5 bases). Trimming left V 5 bases short and J 0 bases short, with 16 bases between. Germline V lookup: CDR1 GTSNPN, CDR2 SVGIG (reference sequence). The CDR3 length is 15 residues. CDR3 sequence (DNA): TGTGCCTGGGGTCCGCTAGACAGCGCTAACTATGGCTACACCTTC. Its translation: CAWGPLDSANYGYTF.

The rearrangement joins TRBV5-1 to TRBJ1-1; D is possibly TRBD1 (5 bases). Looked up from germline, CDR1 is SGHRS and CDR2 is YFSETQ. Trimming cost V 4 bases and J 0 bases, with 10 bases left between them. This CDR3 spans 14 amino acids. This CDR3 is CASSPQDLNTEAFF. DNA of the CDR3: TGCGCCAGCAGCCCACAGGACCTGAACACTGAAGCTTTCTTT.

The rearrangement joins TRBV7-3 to TRBJ2-1, with D perhaps TRBD2 (6 bases). The CDR3 totals 17 residues. Trimming cost V 4 bases and J 4 bases, with 20 bases left between them. Germline CDR1 reads SGHTA; CDR2 reads FQGTGA. The CDR3 sequence: CASSSNRPAGRYNEQFF. CDR3 bases: TGTGCCAGCAGCTCAAATCGCCCAGCGGGCCGATACAATGAGCAGTTCTTC.

The J gene is TRBJ1-1, the V gene TRBV6-5; 7 nucleotides match TRBD1. Germline trimming cut 7 bases from V and 5 bases from J; bases unmatched to any gene: 7. Germline loops: CDR1 MNHEY, CDR2 SVGAGI. The CDR3 runs 13 residues. CDR3 bases: TGTGCCAGCAACTTTGACAGGGTGACTGAAGCTTTCTTT. As protein: CASNFDRVTEAFF.

The chain has TRBV5-8 and TRBJ2-3; the D gene is possibly TRBD1 (6 bases). Germline-derived CDR1 and CDR2 are SGHTS and YDEGEE. The germline V and J ends were trimmed by 5 bases and 3 bases, with 16 bases remaining between them. The CDR3 has 15 residues. The CDR3 spells CASRSSRGPTDTQYF. The CDR3 nucleotides are TGTGCCAGCAGATCCTCCAGGGGACCTACAGATACGCAGTATTTT.

This clone was recorded only once. The chain links TRBV7-8 to TRBJ1-4; D perhaps matches TRBD1 (5 bases). V lost 0 bases and J lost 10, with 18 bases in between. The CDR3 has 16 residues. Germline V lookup: CDR1 SGHVS, CDR2 FQNEAQ. CDR3 residues: CASSLAQDKIYGKLFF. CDR3 DNA: TGTGCCAGCAGCTTAGCGCAGGACAAGATTTACGGAAAACTGTTTTTT. The complete variable domain, with remaining parts taken from reference TRBV7-8 and TRBJ1-4, reads GAGVSQSPRYKVAKRGQDVALRCDPISGHVSLFWYQQALGQGPEFLTYFQNEAQLDKSGLPSDRFFAERPEGSVSTLKIQRTQQEDSAVYLCASSLAQDKIYGKLFFGSGTQLSVL.

V is TRBV7-9 and J is TRBJ1-4; unclear D gene. The CDR3 totals 14 residues. CDR1 and CDR2 (germline): SEHNR, FQNEAQ (reference sequence). V was shortened by 2 bases and J by 8 bases, with 12 bases between the two germline ends. The CDR3 DNA sequence: TGTGCCAGCAGCTTACAAGAGTTGGAGGAAAAACTGTTTTTT. Translated: CASSLQELEEKLFF.

The chain combines TRBV5-1 with TRBJ2-5; no clear D. V gave up 3 bases and J gave up 4 bases, with 7 bases separating them. This CDR3 comprises 12 residues. The germline V gene encodes CDR1 SGHRS and CDR2 YFSETQ. This chain's CDR3 is CASSSRVETQYF. CDR3 coding DNA: TGCGCCAGCAGCTCTCGGGTAGAGACCCAGTACTTC.

The chain couples TRBV7-3 to TRBJ2-7; D may be TRBD2 (5 bases). Germline CDR1 and CDR2: SGHTA and FQGTGA. The CDR3 is made up of 15 amino acids. V was shortened by 5 bases and J by 0 bases, with 14 bases between the two germline ends. The CDR3 is CASSPTGESSYEQYF. CDR3 sequence (DNA): TGTGCCAGCAGCCCAACCGGGGAAAGCTCCTACGAGCAGTACTTC.

The gene calls are TRBV3-1 (or the pseudogene TRBV3-2) and TRBJ1-3; tentatively, D is TRBD1 (5 bases). Germline V CDR1 and CDR2: LGHDT, YNNKEL (reference sequence). Trimming shortened V by 2 bases and J by 2 bases, and 16 bases separated the two germline ends. The CDR3 spans 17 residues. The CDR3 bases are TGTGCCAGCAGCCAAACGAGGCAGGGCGTTACTGGAAACACCATATATTTT. Its translation is CASSQTRQGVTGNTIYF.

This clone has only a few counts. The chain uses TRBV5-1 and TRBJ1-1; 9 nucleotides align to TRBD1. The V segment lost 6 bases and the J segment 5 bases; nucleotides outside the gene matches: 11. Per the germline V gene, CDR1 is SGHRS and CDR2 is YFSETQ. This CDR3 is 15 amino acids long. The CDR3 loop is CASTHTGGGITEAFF. The CDR3 region has the DNA TGCGCCAGCACCCATACAGGGGGCGGGATTACTGAAGCTTTCTTT.